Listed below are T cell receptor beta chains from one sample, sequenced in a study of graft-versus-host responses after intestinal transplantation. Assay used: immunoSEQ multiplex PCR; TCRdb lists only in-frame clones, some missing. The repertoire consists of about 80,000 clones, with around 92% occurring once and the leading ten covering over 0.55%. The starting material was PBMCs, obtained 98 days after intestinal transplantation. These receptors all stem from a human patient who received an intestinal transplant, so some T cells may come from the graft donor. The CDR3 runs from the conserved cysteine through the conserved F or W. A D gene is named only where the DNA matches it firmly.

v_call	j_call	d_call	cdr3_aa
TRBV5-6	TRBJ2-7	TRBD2	CASSPPWTSRTYEQYF
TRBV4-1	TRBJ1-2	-	CASSQDTTGLLYGYTF
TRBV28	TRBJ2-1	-	CASTLSPGYTYNEQFF
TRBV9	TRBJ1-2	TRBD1	CASSEQGSYGYTF
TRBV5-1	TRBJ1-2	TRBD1	CASSRLRDRFPYGYTF
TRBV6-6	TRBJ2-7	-	CASSEIYEQYF
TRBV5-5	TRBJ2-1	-	CASSYDPISYNEQFF
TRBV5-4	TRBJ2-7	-	CASSLEPALYEQYF
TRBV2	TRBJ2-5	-	CASRVQETQYF
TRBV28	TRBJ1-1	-	CASSRDALEAFF
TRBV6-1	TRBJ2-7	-	CATLGTAAYEQYF
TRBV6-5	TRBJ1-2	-	CASSGTNYGYTF
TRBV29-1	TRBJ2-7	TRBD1	CSVPGTGIYEQYF
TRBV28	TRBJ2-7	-	CASSLGGEQYF
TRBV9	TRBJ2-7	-	CASSVAVGRSEQYF
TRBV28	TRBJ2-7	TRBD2	CASSSSGSGYEQYF
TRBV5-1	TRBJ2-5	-	CASSSLARGLQETQYF
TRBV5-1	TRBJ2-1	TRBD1	CASSGTGGFEQFF
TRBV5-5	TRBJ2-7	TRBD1	CASSATGGGYEQYF
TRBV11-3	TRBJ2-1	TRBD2	CASSLDSTGRTYNEQFF
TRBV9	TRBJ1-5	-	CASSVGGPNQPQHF
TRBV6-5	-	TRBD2	CASSSGTSGNSYEQYF
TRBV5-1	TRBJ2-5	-	CASSSTDLETQYF
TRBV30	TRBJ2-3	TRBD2	CAWSIAGNADTQYF
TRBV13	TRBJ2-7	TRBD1	CASSPMTTGGEYEQYF
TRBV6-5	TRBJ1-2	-	CASSYSAGEYGYTF
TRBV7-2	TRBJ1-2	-	CASSLRREFNYGYTF
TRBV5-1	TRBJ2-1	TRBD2	CASSLVAGSYNEQFF
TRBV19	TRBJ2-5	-	CASSPALAALEETQYF
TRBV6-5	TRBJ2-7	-	CASSYSGTPSYEQYF
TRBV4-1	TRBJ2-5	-	CASSQDPGVDETQYF
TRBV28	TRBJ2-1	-	CASSLAGDHSYNEQFF